Sequencing of this TCR beta chain was carried out in a study of shared clonotypes between healthy human individuals. Method: immunoSEQ multiplex PCR; TCRdb's copy keeps in-frame clones and lacks some. Of some 1 million clones listed, more than 60% are singletons. V lost 0 bases and J lost 6; bases outside the gene matches: 6. Germline values: CDR1 SGDLS, CDR2 YYNGEE. This CDR3 spans 15 amino acids. The source material was memory CD4+ T cells sorted from blood. As to subset: CD45RA-negative fraction. The receptor was isolated from a man aged 18 to 29 in good health. V is TRBV9 and J is TRBJ2-1, with TRBD2 matching over 7 bases. The CDR3: CASSVEGREGNEQFF. CDR3 nucleotides: TGTGCCAGCAGCGTAGAGGGCAGGGAGGGCAATGAGCAGTTCTTC.